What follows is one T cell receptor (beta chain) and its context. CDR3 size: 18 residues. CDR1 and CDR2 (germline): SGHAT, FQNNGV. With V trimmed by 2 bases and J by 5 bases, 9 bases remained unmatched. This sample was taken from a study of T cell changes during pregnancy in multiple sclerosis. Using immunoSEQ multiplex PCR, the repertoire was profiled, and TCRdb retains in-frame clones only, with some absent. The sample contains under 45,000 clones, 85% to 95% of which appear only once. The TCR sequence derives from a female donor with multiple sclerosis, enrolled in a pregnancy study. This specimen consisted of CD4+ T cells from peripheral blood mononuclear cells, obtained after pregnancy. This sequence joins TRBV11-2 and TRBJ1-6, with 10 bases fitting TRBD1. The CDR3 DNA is TGTGCCAGCAGCTTATGGTTGGGGACAGGGGTTCATAATTCACCCCTCCACTTT. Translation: CASSLWLGTGVHNSPLHF.